One sample yielded the 9 T cell receptor beta chains listed below, sequenced in a study of CD4 T cells in relation to SARS-CoV-2 and coronaviruses. The assay was immunoSEQ multiplex PCR, and TCRdb's table has in-frame clones only and misses some. The data show 15,000 to 18,000 clones, roughly four fifths seen once. The unexposed donors gave CD4+ T cells in about 2011-2019, prior to COVID-19. CD4+ T cells were isolated from the cells after about ten days of culture. These receptors lack a known antigen. The material sequenced was CD4+ T cells from PBMCs, cultured in vitro. Receptors originate from a human donor in good health.

The chain employs TRBV4-1 and TRBJ2-7; the match to TRBD2 covers 9 bases. Germline V CDR1 and CDR2: MGHRA, YSYEKL. J was trimmed by 4 bases and V by 0 bases; bases with no gene match: 7. CDR3 length: 16 residues. CDR3: CASSQEPGLAGYEQYF. The CDR3 bases are TGCGCCAGCAGCCAAGAGCCGGGACTAGCAGGATACGAGCAGTACTTC.

In its sample, this clone was seen a few times. J is TRBJ2-1 and V is TRBV20-1, with D uncertain. V lost 7 bases and J 5 bases, leaving 9 bases between the germline ends. This CDR3 has 11 amino acids. Germline V gene lookup returns CDR1 DFQATT and CDR2 SNEGSKA (reference sequence). This CDR3 reads CSVGRDNEQFF. DNA of the CDR3: TGCAGTGTCGGACGGGACAATGAGCAGTTCTTC.

The V call is TRBV12-5, the J call TRBJ2-1; unclear D gene. CDR3 length: 18 residues. The germline V gene has CDR1 LGHNT and CDR2 FRNRAP. With 0 bases removed from V and 0 bases from J, the gap between germline ends came to 15 bases. The CDR3 loop reads CASGLVRSSESSYNEQFF. The CDR3 DNA reads as TGTGCTAGTGGTTTGGTACGATCGAGCGAGAGCTCCTACAATGAGCAGTTCTTC.

J is TRBJ2-1 and V is TRBV5-1; 9 nucleotides match TRBD2. In germline, CDR1 is SGHRS, CDR2 YFSETQ. The ends lost 4 bases at V and 7 bases at J; junction bases unmatched: 9. The CDR3 runs 15 residues. DNA for the CDR3: TGCGCCAGCAGCCCAGTTGCGGGAGGGCCGAATGAGCAGTTCTTC. This encodes CASSPVAGGPNEQFF.

In DNA form, the CDR3 reads TGTGCCAGCTCACCAGGGACAGCAAATCAGCCCCAGCATTTT. Protein sequence: CASSPGTANQPQHF. The J gene is TRBJ1-5, the V gene TRBV18; 7 bases align to TRBD1. The V gene's germline CDR1 is KGHSH and CDR2 LQKENI. The J segment lost 4 bases and the V segment lost 2 bases, leaving 2 bases of the junction unmatched. The CDR3 sequence is 14 residues long.

The chain carries TRBV24-1 and TRBJ2-1; D is possibly TRBD1 (6 bases). CDR3 size: 14 residues. CDR1 is KGHDR and CDR2 is SFDVKD in the germline V gene. V was clipped by 3 bases and J by 5 bases, with 10 bases between them. CDR3 DNA: TGTGCCACCAGTGATGGGACACCAAACAATGAGCAGTTCTTC. This sequence encodes CATSDGTPNNEQFF.

The rearrangement links TRBV4-2 to TRBJ2-7; TRBD2 agrees at 10 bases. Trimming took 0 bases from V and 0 from J; bases not matched to a gene: 2. Per the germline V gene, CDR1 is LGHNA and CDR2 is YNFKEQ. This CDR3 contains 16 residues. CDR3 sequence reads: CASSQDWTSGSYEQYF. CDR3 coding DNA: TGTGCCAGCAGCCAAGATTGGACTAGCGGCTCCTACGAGCAGTACTTC.

The chain combines TRBV10-2 with TRBJ1-1; D remains ambiguous. Germline CDR1 reads WSHSY; CDR2 reads SAAADI. The length of the CDR3 is 13 residues. Trimming took 3 bases from V and 5 from J, leaving 10 bases between them. CDR3 in amino acids: CASSEGSWTEAFF. CDR3 DNA sequence: TGCGCCAGCAGTGAAGGGAGTTGGACTGAAGCTTTCTTT.

The chain joins TRBV10-3 to TRBJ1-1, with a weak D call TRBD1 (5 bases). Trimming removed 3 bases from V and 8 bases from J, with 13 bases in between. CDR1 is ENHRY and CDR2 is SYGVKD in the germline V gene. This CDR3 has 13 amino acids. This CDR3 reads CAISDLARGEAFF. As DNA, the CDR3 is TGTGCCATCAGTGACTTGGCAAGGGGCGAAGCTTTCTTT.